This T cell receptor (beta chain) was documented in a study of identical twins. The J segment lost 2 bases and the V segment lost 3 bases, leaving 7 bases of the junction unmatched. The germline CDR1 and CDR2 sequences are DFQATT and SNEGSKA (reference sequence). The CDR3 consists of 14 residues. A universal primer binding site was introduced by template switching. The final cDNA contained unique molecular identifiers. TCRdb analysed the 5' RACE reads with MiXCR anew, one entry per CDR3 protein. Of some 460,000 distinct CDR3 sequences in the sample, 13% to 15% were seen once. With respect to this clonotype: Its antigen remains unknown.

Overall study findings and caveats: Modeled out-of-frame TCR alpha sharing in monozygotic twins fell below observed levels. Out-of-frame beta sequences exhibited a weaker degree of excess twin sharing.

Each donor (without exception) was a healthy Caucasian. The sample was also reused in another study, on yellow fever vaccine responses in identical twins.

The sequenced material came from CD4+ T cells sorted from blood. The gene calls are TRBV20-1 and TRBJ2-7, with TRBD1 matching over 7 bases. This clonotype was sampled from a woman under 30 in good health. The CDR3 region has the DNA TGCAGTGCTAGGCAAGGGACAGCCACCTACGAGCAGTACTTC. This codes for CSARQGTATYEQYF.